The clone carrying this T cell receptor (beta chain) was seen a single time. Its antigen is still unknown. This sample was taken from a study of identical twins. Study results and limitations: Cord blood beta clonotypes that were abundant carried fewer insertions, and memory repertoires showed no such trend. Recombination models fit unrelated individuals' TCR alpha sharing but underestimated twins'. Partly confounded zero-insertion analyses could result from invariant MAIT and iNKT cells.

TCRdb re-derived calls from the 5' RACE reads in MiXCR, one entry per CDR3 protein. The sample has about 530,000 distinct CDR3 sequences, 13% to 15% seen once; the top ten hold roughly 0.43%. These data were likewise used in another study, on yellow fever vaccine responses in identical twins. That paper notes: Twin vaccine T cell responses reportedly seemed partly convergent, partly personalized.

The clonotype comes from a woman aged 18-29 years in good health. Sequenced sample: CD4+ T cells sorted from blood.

CDR3 in DNA: TGCGCCAGCAGCTTGGTGCGGGAGTCCGTCACATTAGAGACCCAGTACTTC. This gives the protein CASSLVRESVTLETQYF. The rearrangement uses TRBV5-1 and TRBJ2-5, with TRBD2 matching over 7 bases. Unmatched junction bases numbered 12, after V lost 0 bases and J lost 4 bases. The CDR3 is 17 amino acids. CDR1 SGHRS and CDR2 YFSETQ come from the germline V gene.